This TCR beta chain comes out of a study of T cells in Graves' hyperthyroidism and ophthalmopathy (dated by TCRdb to the late 2010s). Study-wide context: Peripheral blood samples were taken at the time of initial diagnosis, prior to any treatment. TCR V-J signatures able to tell the groups apart were searched for in a discovery cohort of 90 to 100 patients, of whom over 40 had Graves' ophthalmopathy and around 57 had stable Graves' hyperthyroidism. Prospective prediction of ophthalmopathy was tested in an independent validation cohort of approximately 19 hyperthyroidism patients and 17 patients who later progressed to ophthalmopathy. The roughly 91 discovery patients were randomly split 7:3 into training and test sets. In addition, the study compared T-cell repertoires in thyroid tissue and in blood from six Graves' hyperthyroidism patients. After blood sampling, hyperthyroidism patients were treated with methimazole at a starting dose of 30 mg daily, and ophthalmopathy patients were treated with high-dose intravenous methylprednisolone. The paper describes TCR Vbeta CDR3 sequencing of 135 peripheral blood samples, made up of 40 to 45 ophthalmopathy patients, roughly 80 hyperthyroidism patients and approximately 17 progressor patients. Study-wide findings and limitations: In cross-validation, a model built on a 13 V-J signature told ophthalmopathy apart from stable hyperthyroidism with approximately 90% sensitivity and 81% to 82% specificity, and in testing the same model reached 80%/75%. In validation, the model predicted progression to ophthalmopathy a median of around 6.5 months before onset, with approximately 68% sensitivity and about 75% specificity. Most expanded thyroid clonotypes (frequency above 0.001) were also detected in blood, suggesting blood repertoires may reflect thyroid immune responses. Sample size was not statistically predetermined, and blinding of investigators to group allocation was not performed.

The germline ends are 4 bases apart after V is trimmed by 5 bases and J by 3 bases. CDR1 and CDR2, per the germline V gene (reference sequence), are MNHEY and SMNVEV. The CDR3 measures 11 amino acids from cysteine to phenylalanine. Only the CDR3 DNA is retained, 33 bases long and in frame from the first base. Many counts were recorded for this clonotype. Its antigen is unknown. No much larger clonotype is one base removed from it; base qualities were not supplied. Amplification of TCR beta CDR3 regions was carried out from RNA transcripts. A first-round RT-PCR of the TCR CDR3 used the HTBI primer set with the Qiagen OneStep RT-PCR kit. A second multiplex PCR round built the libraries, followed by size selection and purification. Paired-end sequencing of the libraries was performed with 100 bp reads on an Illumina HiSeq2000. Under the source paper's analysis protocol: SOAPnuke was used to process the raw data, throwing out any read that contained adapters or uncalled bases, had a mean Phred below 15, or lacked an exact constant-primer or identifier match. High-quality paired reads were merged using COPE v1.2.5, and each unique nucleotide sequence was defined as a clonotype. Clonotypes were aligned to IMGT TRBV, TRBD and TRBJ reference segments using MiTCR v1.1. The analysis included only V-J combinations with a frequency above 0.0001, which together covered 99% to 99.2% of the repertoires. The TCS score was defined as the ratio of F50 (clonal expansion) to E x V (chaos), calculated using BLOSUM62-based TCRdist between CDR3 peptides within each V-J. Welch's t-statistics and random forest reduced roughly 500 V-J features to under 15, which were used in a naive Bayes classifier (R e1071). The public reads were run again by TCRdb, first through fastp at Q25 and then through MiXCR, and only productive beta chains were kept. Merged by CDR3 protein, the rows form single entries marked with the most common genes and DNA. TCRdb, not the original authors, processed these V and J calls. This sample has nearly 600,000 distinct CDR3 sequences in its table, and approximately 15% of those were observed once. More than 4.5% of the sample belongs to the ten largest clones.

The hyperthyroidism patients were between 18 and 65 years old and newly diagnosed, with a disease duration of less than 2 months. The study excluded patients with uncontrolled infections, other autoimmune diseases, pregnancy or lactation. Diagnoses were based on clinical symptoms, serum thyroxine and TRAb, thyroid ultrasound and orbital computed tomography. Blood from progressor patients was collected at the time of first diagnosis with hyperthyroidism, before any ophthalmopathy symptoms had appeared. Ficoll-Paque density gradient centrifugation was used to isolate PBMCs from approximately 10 ml of fresh peripheral blood. Patients classed as progressors first received a Graves' hyperthyroidism diagnosis and then went on to develop ophthalmopathy during follow-up. Total RNA was extracted using Trizol reagent, and RNA quality was assessed on an Agilent 2100 Bioanalyzer.

This clonotype was sampled from a woman younger than 45 with Graves' hyperthyroidism that later progressed to Graves' ophthalmopathy. The chain joins TRBV27 to TRBJ1-1; confidence is insufficient to name the D gene. Sample: blood. This receptor has the CDR3 CASSHHTEAFF. In nucleotides, the sequence is TGTGCCAGCAGTCACCACACTGAAGCTTTCTTT.